This is a list of T cell receptor beta chains from one sample in a study of Graves' ophthalmopathy and Graves' hyperthyroidism. TCRdb re-called the multiplex PCR reads through MiXCR, storing one row per CDR3 protein. The sample carries some 350,000 distinct CDR3 sequences, 17% recorded once. The source material was peripheral blood. Receptors were obtained from an adult woman with stable Graves' hyperthyroidism. Each CDR3 is given without its conserved first and last residue. Fields, in order: D gene, V gene, CDR3 protein. A D gene is named only where the DNA matches it firmly.

D gene: NA
V gene: TRBV25-1
CDR3 protein: ASSLHQGWEQY

D gene: TRBD1
V gene: TRBV28
CDR3 protein: ASSPGGQGSGEQY

D gene: NA
V gene: TRBV6-2/TRBV6-3
CDR3 protein: ASSYSRGDAF

D gene: NA
V gene: TRBV19
CDR3 protein: ASIPDSYGNQPQH

D gene: NA
V gene: TRBV20-1
CDR3 protein: SARSNNPGRPYEQC

D gene: NA
V gene: TRBV20-1
CDR3 protein: SARDTNYGYT

D gene: NA
V gene: TRBV29-1
CDR3 protein: SAGPRNEQY

D gene: NA
V gene: TRBV3-1
CDR3 protein: ASSRRDGGEAF

D gene: TRBD1
V gene: TRBV6-2/TRBV6-3
CDR3 protein: ASSRNRGPVNSPLH

D gene: TRBD1
V gene: TRBV28
CDR3 protein: ASLGGQGGNTEAF

D gene: NA
V gene: TRBV9
CDR3 protein: ASSVGVMQETQY